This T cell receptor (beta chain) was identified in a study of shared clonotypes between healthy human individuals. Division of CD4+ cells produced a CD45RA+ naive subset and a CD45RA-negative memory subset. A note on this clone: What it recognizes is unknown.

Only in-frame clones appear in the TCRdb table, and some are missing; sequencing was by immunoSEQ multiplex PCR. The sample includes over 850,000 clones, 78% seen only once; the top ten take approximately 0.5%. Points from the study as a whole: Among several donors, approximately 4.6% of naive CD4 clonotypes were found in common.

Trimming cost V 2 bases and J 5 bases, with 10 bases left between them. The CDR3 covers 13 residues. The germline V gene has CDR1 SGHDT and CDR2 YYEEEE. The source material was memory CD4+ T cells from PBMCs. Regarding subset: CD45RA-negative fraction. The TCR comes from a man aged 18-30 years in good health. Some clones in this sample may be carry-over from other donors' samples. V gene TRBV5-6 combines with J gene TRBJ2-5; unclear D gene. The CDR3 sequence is CASSFSRAETQYF. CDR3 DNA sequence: TGTGCCAGCAGCTTCTCTAGGGCGGAGACCCAGTACTTC.